This TCR beta chain was sequenced during a study of CD8+ T cells in alopecia areata. At the level of the study: It was 6 to 18 months of tofacitinib, and then there were 6 months off drug. The percentage of affected scalp area served as the score of severity for treated patients.

Treatment of the sample: oral pan-JAK inhibitor, 5-10 mg twice daily. Study observations and caveats: Besides other cells, scalp samples also yield sequences of resident alphabeta T cells from normal skin.

Extracted RNA was reverse transcribed, and the resulting cDNA served as sequencing template. Measured with immunoSEQ multiplex PCR; TCRdb has only the in-frame clones, and not every one. Among 110,000 or so clones listed, around 58% were seen once. A note on this clone: As yet, its antigen is unknown.

The TCR comes from a human donor with alopecia areata. The sample was CD8+ T cells sorted from blood, taken at week 4, from a patient treated with tofacitinib.

The CDR3 loop reads CASSLVPAVSTDTQYF. CDR3 nucleotide sequence: TGTGCCAGCAGCTTAGTCCCTGCCGTCAGTACGGATACGCAGTATTTT. This chain connects TRBV7-9 to TRBJ2-3; D is undetermined. Trimming cost V 1 base and J 6 bases, with 17 bases left between them. Per the germline V gene, CDR1 is SEHNR and CDR2 is FQNEAQ (reference sequence). CDR3 length: 16 amino acids. Supplemented by reference TRBV7-9 and TRBJ2-3, the full variable domain reads DTGVSQNPRHKITKRGQNVTFRCDPISEHNRLYWYRQTLGQGPEFLTYFQNEAQLEKSRLLSDRFSAERPKGSFSTLEIQRTEQGDSAMYLCASSLVPAVSTDTQYFGPGTRLTVL.